Listed below are T cell receptor beta chains from one sample, sequenced in a study of T cells in Graves' hyperthyroidism and ophthalmopathy. TCRdb reprocessed the multiplex PCR reads with MiXCR, giving one entry per CDR3 protein. The sample includes about half a million distinct CDR3 sequences, about 16% seen only once; the top ten take 25% to 30%. The sample consisted of blood. The receptor set was obtained from a woman aged 25 to 39 with Graves' ophthalmopathy. The CDR3 runs from the conserved cysteine through the conserved F or W. The D gene is left open where the match is weak. Expanded clones get a size class; other rows say once, few or many, or leave the size out.

D | J | V | size | CDR3 | DNA
NA | TRBJ2-2 | TRBV7-8 | NA | CASTDQGTVTGELFF | TGTGCCAGCACCGATCAGGGGACTGTCACCGGGGAGCTGTTTTTT
NA | TRBJ1-5 | TRBV20-1 | NA | CSAGYQPQHF | TGCAGTGCTGGGTATCAGCCCCAGCATTTT
TRBD2 | TRBJ2-3 | TRBV7-6 | NA | CASSLGSAGGWTDTQYF | TGTGCCAGCAGCTTAGGGTCAGCGGGAGGTTGGACAGATACGCAGTATTTT
NA | TRBJ2-2 | TRBV12-3/TRBV12-4 | few | CASSLQAVLAPTGELFF | TGTGCCAGCAGTTTACAGGCTGTACTAGCTCCCACCGGGGAGCTGTTTTTT
TRBD1 | TRBJ2-7 | TRBV18 | few | CASSPVLGQVIYEQYF | TGTGCCAGCTCACCAGTTTTGGGACAGGTCATCTACGAGCAGTACTTC
NA | TRBJ2-1 | TRBV29-1 | NA | CSVVRRGYSEQFF | TGCAGCGTTGTCAGAAGGGGGTACAGTGAGCAGTTCTTC
TRBD2 | TRBJ2-1 | TRBV5-1 | NA | CASRQGLAGDFEQFF | TGCGCCAGCAGACAGGGACTAGCGGGAGACTTTGAGCAGTTCTTC
NA | TRBJ2-7 | TRBV6-1 | NA | CASSPTSIYEQYF | TGTGCCAGCAGCCCTACTAGCATCTACGAGCAGTACTTC
NA | TRBJ2-1 | TRBV28 | many | CASSFTGLNEQFF | TGTGCCAGCAGTTTTACAGGGCTGAATGAGCAGTTCTTC
NA | TRBJ2-5 | TRBV6-1 | NA | CASKGSRETQYF | TGTGCCAGCAAAGGGTCTCGAGAGACCCAGTACTTC
TRBD2 | TRBJ2-1 | TRBV27 | many | CASKASGTSGRSEQFF | TGTGCCAGCAAAGCATCCGGGACTAGCGGGAGGAGTGAGCAGTTCTTC
TRBD1 | TRBJ2-5 | TRBV7-2 | NA | CASSNLAGTGAETQYF | TGTGCCAGCAGCAACCTTGCGGGCACAGGGGCAGAGACCCAGTACTTC
NA | TRBJ2-6 | TRBV6-2/TRBV6-3 | NA | CASSYTGANVLTF | TGTGCCAGCAGTTACACCGGGGCCAACGTCCTGACTTTC
TRBD2 | TRBJ2-2 | TRBV2 | NA | CASSEGTSGRRVDTGELFF | TGTGCCAGCAGTGAAGGAACTAGCGGGAGGAGGGTGGACACCGGGGAGCTGTTTTTT
TRBD2 | TRBJ2-5 | TRBV5-5 | many | CASSSTRGLAGVRETQYF | TGTGCCAGCAGCTCTACCCGAGGACTAGCGGGTGTCCGGGAGACCCAGTACTTC
TRBD2 | TRBJ2-1 | TRBV19 | NA | CASQTWTSGNEQFF | TGTGCCAGTCAGACCTGGACTAGCGGGAATGAGCAGTTCTTC
TRBD1 | TRBJ2-7 | TRBV7-2 | many | CASSPTGPYEQYF | TGTGCCAGCAGCCCGACAGGGCCGTACGAGCAGTACTTC
NA | TRBJ2-2 | TRBV19 | NA | CASSIAWDTGELFF | TGTGCCAGTAGTATAGCCTGGGACACCGGGGAGCTGTTTTTT
TRBD1 | TRBJ1-5 | TRBV18 | many | CASSEGQGVNQPQHF | TGTGCCAGCTCCGAGGGACAGGGAGTCAATCAGCCCCAGCATTTT
NA | TRBJ2-7 | TRBV7-2 | many | CASSERRGTYEQYF | TGTGCCAGCAGCGAGCGTAGGGGGACCTACGAGCAGTACTTC
NA | TRBJ1-6 | TRBV5-6 | few | CASSLWTVNSPLHF | TGTGCCAGCAGCTTATGGACAGTTAATTCACCCCTCCACTTT
TRBD1 | TRBJ2-7 | TRBV6-1 | NA | CAGNPGQGYEQYF | TGTGCCGGGAACCCGGGACAGGGTTACGAGCAGTACTTC
TRBD1 | TRBJ2-7 | TRBV6-6 | few | CASSYSPAGGSYEQYF | TGTGCCAGCAGTTACTCCCCAGCAGGGGGCTCCTACGAGCAGTACTTC
NA | TRBJ2-2 | TRBV12-3/TRBV12-4 | NA | CATSGGGSGELFF | TGTGCCACCAGTGGGGGGGGCTCCGGGGAGCTGTTTTTT
TRBD2 | TRBJ2-5 | TRBV30 | few | CAWTSGSSIKETQYF | TGTGCCTGGACTAGCGGGAGTTCTATTAAGGAGACCCAGTACTTC
NA | TRBJ1-4 | TRBV2 | few | CASSEDAIGRELFF | TGTGCCAGCAGTGAGGATGCGATCGGGCGCGAACTGTTTTTT
TRBD1 | TRBJ1-6 | TRBV4-3 | NA | CASSQDLRTGVSYNSPLHF | TGCGCCAGCAGCCAAGATCTCCGGACAGGGGTCTCCTATAATTCACCCCTCCACTTT
NA | TRBJ1-2 | TRBV19 | few | CASSIGNGYGYTF | TGTGCCAGTAGTATAGGAAACGGCTATGGCTACACCTTC
TRBD1 | TRBJ1-5 | TRBV20-1 | NA | CSARGTGGSNQPQHF | TGCAGTGCTAGAGGGACAGGCGGAAGCAATCAGCCCCAGCATTTT
TRBD1 | TRBJ2-1 | TRBV12-3/TRBV12-4 | few | CASSFGQGGVNEQFF | TGTGCCAGCAGTTTTGGACAGGGGGGCGTCAATGAGCAGTTCTTC
NA | TRBJ2-7 | TRBV2 | NA | CASSETDIRSSYEQYF | TGTGCCAGCAGTGAGACAGACATCCGGTCCTCCTACGAGCAGTACTTC
NA | TRBJ2-5 | TRBV12-3/TRBV12-4 | NA | CASSKDHAGPRGTQYF | TGTGCCAGCAGTAAGGATCATGCCGGACCCCGGGGGACCCAGTACTTC
NA | TRBJ2-1 | TRBV28 | many | CASSFDSAREQFF | TGTGCCAGCAGTTTTGATAGCGCCCGGGAGCAGTTCTTC
NA | TRBJ2-1 | TRBV7-2 | many | CASSSRSMGDEQFF | TGTGCCAGCAGCTCAAGGAGTATGGGGGATGAGCAGTTCTTC
TRBD1 | TRBJ2-1 | TRBV18 | NA | CASKGTGTAYNEQFF | TGTGCCAGCAAAGGGACCGGGACAGCCTACAATGAGCAGTTCTTC
NA | TRBJ1-3 | TRBV28 | NA | CASSLRPGQRNTIYF | TGTGCCAGCAGTTTACGACCGGGACAAAGAAACACCATATATTTT
NA | TRBJ1-5 | TRBV27 | NA | CASQPSGYNQPQHF | TGTGCCAGCCAGCCCTCAGGGTACAATCAGCCCCAGCATTTT
NA | TRBJ2-7 | TRBV3-1 | NA | CASSRQAGDEQYF | TGTGCCAGCAGCCGCCAGGCCGGGGACGAGCAGTACTTC
NA | TRBJ2-3 | TRBV2 | many | CASSEIQSTDTQYF | TGTGCCAGCAGTGAAATCCAGTCCACAGATACGCAGTATTTT
NA | TRBJ2-1 | TRBV12-3/TRBV12-4 | many | CASSMMAGWNEQFF | TGTGCCAGCAGCATGATGGCAGGTTGGAATGAGCAGTTCTTC
NA | TRBJ2-1 | TRBV7-2 | many | CASSLEWRGEQFF | TGTGCCAGCAGCTTAGAGTGGAGGGGAGAGCAGTTCTTC
TRBD2 | TRBJ2-1 | TRBV15 | NA | CATSRDVAGYNEQFF | TGTGCCACCAGCAGAGATGTAGCGGGGTACAATGAGCAGTTCTTC
NA | TRBJ2-7 | TRBV29-1 | few | CSVDYSYEQYF | TGCAGCGTGGACTACAGCTACGAGCAGTACTTC
NA | TRBJ1-3 | TRBV13 | NA | CASSTQGPANTIYF | TGTGCCAGCAGCACACAGGGCCCGGCAAACACCATATATTTT
NA | TRBJ1-6 | TRBV6-1 | NA | CASSRAPANNSPLHF | TGTGCCAGCAGTCGGGCCCCGGCAAATAATTCACCCCTCCACTTT
TRBD2 | TRBJ2-3 | TRBV7-2 | many | CASSYTSGSTDTQYF | TGTGCCAGCAGCTATACTAGCGGGAGCACAGATACGCAGTATTTT
NA | TRBJ2-7 | TRBV10-3 | NA | CAISAPGAANSYEQYF | TGTGCCATCAGTGCTCCGGGGGCGGCCAATTCCTACGAGCAGTACTTC
NA | TRBJ2-1 | TRBV3-1 | few | CASSQGLINEQFF | TGTGCCAGCAGCCAAGGTCTCATCAATGAGCAGTTCTTC
TRBD2 | TRBJ2-7 | TRBV28 | many | CASRHRTSGLYEQYF | TGTGCCAGCAGACATCGGACTAGCGGGCTCTACGAGCAGTACTTC
TRBD1 | TRBJ2-3 | TRBV20-1 | many | CSASRGTGFTDTQYF | TGCAGTGCTAGTCGCGGGACAGGGTTCACAGATACGCAGTATTTT
TRBD2 | TRBJ2-3 | TRBV20-1 | NA | CSAQPGLGTDTQYF | TGCAGTGCTCAGCCGGGACTAGGCACAGATACGCAGTATTTT
TRBD2 | TRBJ2-5 | TRBV7-9 | NA | CASSLAGLAGNGETQYF | TGTGCCAGCAGCTTAGCGGGGCTAGCGGGAAACGGAGAGACCCAGTACTTC
NA | TRBJ2-3 | TRBV20-1 | many | CSAGTALVSTDTQYF | TGCAGTGCCGGGACGGCCCTTGTTAGCACAGATACGCAGTATTTT